The rows below give T cell receptor beta chains drawn from one sample of a study of response to subunit inactivated influenza vaccine. TCRdb fed the RT-PCR reads into MiXCR, producing one record per CDR3 protein. The repertoire holds roughly 460,000 distinct CDR3 sequences, with 9.5% to 12% as singletons. Specimen: PBMCs from blood, collected about 6 weeks after vaccination. The receptors originated from a man in his forties or fifties who received an inactivated influenza vaccine. Both conserved end residues are part of each CDR3. A D gene is named only where the DNA matches it firmly. For some rows the clone size is stated as once, few or many, or as a class when expanded; others skip it.

v_call,cdr3_length,j_call,clone_size,d_call,cdr3_nt,cdr3_aa
TRBV30,12,TRBJ2-7,NA,NA,TGTGCCTGGAGTGTTGCGGGGAACGAGCAGTACTTC,CAWSVAGNEQYF
TRBV5-1,12,TRBJ2-1,many,TRBD1,TGCGCCAGCAGCGCGGACGGACAGGGACCGTTCTTC,CASSADGQGPFF
TRBV12-3/TRBV12-4,16,TRBJ2-5,NA,TRBD1,TGTGCCAGCAGTGCTCGGACAGGGGGCGGATTGGAGACCCAGTACTTC,CASSARTGGGLETQYF
TRBV10-3,14,TRBJ2-7,many,TRBD1,TGTGCCATCAGTGTTGACAGGGGGCTGTACGAGCAGTACTTC,CAISVDRGLYEQYF
TRBV12-3/TRBV12-4,15,TRBJ2-3,many,TRBD2,TGTGCCAGCAGTTTTGCGCGGGGGGGCACAGATACGCAGTATTTT,CASSFARGGTDTQYF
TRBV18,16,TRBJ2-1,few,TRBD1,TGTGCCAGCTCACCAACCCGTTTAGGGGGCCCGGATGAGCAGTTCTTC,CASSPTRLGGPDEQFF
TRBV7-6,15,TRBJ2-1,few,NA,TGTGCCAGCAGCTTACAGGCAGGGAGGTACAATGAGCAGTTCTTC,CASSLQAGRYNEQFF
TRBV7-3,21,TRBJ2-2,many,TRBD2,TGTGCCAGCAGCTTAAGACCCTGGACTAGCGGGACGGGTGAGAACACCGGGGAGCTGTTTTTT,CASSLRPWTSGTGENTGELFF
TRBV7-9,15,TRBJ2-3,few,NA,TGTGCCAGCAGCCCGGTTCTCGGGGGCACAGATACGCAGTATTTT,CASSPVLGGTDTQYF
TRBV7-2,13,TRBJ2-1,few,NA,TGTGCCAGCAGCTCGGTTTACAGGAATGAGCAGTTCTTC,CASSSVYRNEQFF
TRBV7-2,14,TRBJ1-2,few,NA,TGTGCCAGCAGCTTAGAAGCAGGACACTATGGCTACACCTTC,CASSLEAGHYGYTF
TRBV5-5,13,TRBJ1-2,NA,NA,TGTGCCAGCAGCTTCGGGAGGGTGGGAGGCTACACCTTC,CASSFGRVGGYTF
TRBV12-3/TRBV12-4,11,TRBJ2-3,few,NA,TGTGCCAGCAGTCCCCGGGGACTCGGGGAGTTT,CASSPRGLGEF
TRBV7-3,15,TRBJ2-1,NA,NA,TGTGCCAGCAGCCTAACCAATTTCAACTACAATGAGCAGTTCTTC,CASSLTNFNYNEQFF
TRBV5-1,13,TRBJ1-3,few,NA,TGCGCCAGCAGCTCGGGGGACGGAAACACCATATATTTT,CASSSGDGNTIYF
TRBV28,18,TRBJ2-1,few,NA,TGTGCCAGCAGCCCCATCACCCCCCAGGGAACTACTGACAATGAGCAGTTCTTC,CASSPITPQGTTDNEQFF
TRBV12-3/TRBV12-4,17,TRBJ2-2,many,TRBD2,TGTGCCAGCAGTCCGAATCGACTAGCGGTTAACACCGGGGAGCTGTTTTTT,CASSPNRLAVNTGELFF
TRBV5-1,14,TRBJ2-7,NA,NA,TGCGCCAGCAGCTTGGAGCCAGGGATGGACGAGCAGTACTTC,CASSLEPGMDEQYF
TRBV28,13,TRBJ2-3,many,TRBD2,TGTGCCAGCAGTAGTATAGCGGGAAATACGCAGTATTTT,CASSSIAGNTQYF
TRBV7-2,16,TRBJ2-1,NA,TRBD2,TGTGCCAGCAGCCAGCCCGAGCGGGATCGGTACAATGAGCAGTTCTTC,CASSQPERDRYNEQFF
TRBV6-5,14,TRBJ2-2,many,NA,TGTGCCAGCAGTTACTCGGGGGTTACCGGGGAGCTGTTTTTT,CASSYSGVTGELFF
TRBV6-1,15,TRBJ2-7,few,NA,TGTGCCAGCAGTGACTATAAATTCAGGGTAGACGAGCAGTACTTC,CASSDYKFRVDEQYF